One and the same sample provided the 20 T cell receptor beta chains below, sequenced in a study of blood T cell repertoires in COVID-19. Profiled with immunoSEQ multiplex PCR; TCRdb holds only in-frame clones, not every one. The sample lists approximately 300,000 clones, roughly 86% seen once, with 1.5% to 2% in the top ten. Sample: peripheral blood. These TCRs come from a woman in her fifties or sixties with acute or convalescent COVID-19.

This chain uses TRBV27 with TRBJ2-2, with 11 nucleotides matching TRBD2. From germline, CDR1 is MNHEY and CDR2 SMNVEV (reference sequence). The length of the CDR3 is 17 residues. V lost 5 bases to trimming and J lost 4 bases; unmatched junction nucleotides: 9. DNA of the CDR3: TGTGCCAGCAGTCGATCTCCGGGACTAGCGGCCACCGGGGAGCTGTTTTTT. Its protein is CASSRSPGLAATGELFF.

The chain links TRBV9 to TRBJ2-7, with TRBD2 matching 10 bases. Germline CDR1 SGDLS, CDR2 YYNGEE. J gave up 0 bases and V 3 bases, and 6 bases lay outside the gene matches. This CDR3 is 16 amino acids long. This chain's CDR3 is CASSGTSGALSYEQYF. CDR3 in DNA: TGTGCCAGCAGCGGTACTAGCGGGGCACTCTCCTACGAGCAGTACTTC.

This rearrangement joins TRBV5-6 to TRBJ1-4; no firm D call. Trimming shortened V by 0 bases and J by 4 bases, and 7 bases separated the two germline ends. The CDR3 has 14 amino acids. Germline V gives CDR1 SGHDT, CDR2 YYEEEE. This chain's CDR3 is CASSLAGNNEKLFF. CDR3 sequence (DNA): TGTGCCAGCAGCTTGGCCGGGAATAATGAAAAACTGTTTTTT.

This chain links TRBV9 with TRBJ2-7; the D is unclear. Trimming pared 0 bases from V and 2 bases from J, leaving 12 bases between. The germline V gene has CDR1 SGDLS and CDR2 YYNGEE. The CDR3 runs 15 residues. The CDR3 region has the DNA TGTGCCAGCAGCGTAGAGATACAGCCTACCTACGAGCAGTACTTC. Translating gives CASSVEIQPTYEQYF.

The rearrangement links TRBV29-1 to TRBJ1-2; tentative D call: TRBD1 (5 bases). The germline V gene has CDR1 SQVTM and CDR2 ANQGSEA. Trimming took off 3 bases at V and 5 bases at J, with 10 bases between the two ends. There are 12 residues in the CDR3. CDR3: CSVEAGYYGYTF. The CDR3 nucleotides are TGCAGCGTTGAGGCAGGGTATTATGGCTACACCTTC.

J is TRBJ1-4 and V is TRBV7-9; D uncertain. V dropped 3 bases and J dropped 8 bases, with 10 bases sitting between them. CDR1 and CDR2 from the germline V gene are SEHNR and FQNEAQ (reference sequence). The CDR3 contains 13 residues. CDR3 residues: CASSLPYWEKLFF. The DNA of the CDR3 is TGTGCCAGCAGCTTGCCTTACTGGGAAAAACTGTTTTTT.

The chain joins TRBV28 to TRBJ1-2, with a tentative D call TRBD1 (5 bases). CDR3 length: 16 amino acids. Germline CDR1 and CDR2: MDHEN and SYDVKM. V gave up 3 bases and J gave up 7 bases, with 21 bases separating them. This chain's CDR3 is CASSLIGIGGGAGYTF. CDR3 DNA sequence: TGTGCCAGCAGTTTGATTGGAATTGGGGGGGGAGCTGGCTACACCTTC.

Turning to this clone: The identical CDR3 is also encoded by other nucleotide sequences in the sample. The V and J genes are TRBV24-1 and TRBJ1-4, with D perhaps matching TRBD1 (5 bases). Germline CDR1 reads KGHDR; CDR2 reads SFDVKD. The CDR3 is made up of 13 amino acids. The germline V and J ends were trimmed by 7 bases and 3 bases, with 8 bases remaining between them. The CDR3, as DNA: TGTGCCACCAGGGGAGGGGCTAATGAAAAACTGTTTTTT. This codes for CATRGGANEKLFF.

The chain recombines TRBV6-5 with TRBJ1-4; TRBD1 matches 9 bases. Looked up from germline, CDR1 is MNHEY and CDR2 is SVGAGI. With 6 bases clipped from V and 8 bases from J, the junction kept 10 bases outside the gene matches. The CDR3 has 15 residues. The CDR3 sequence is CASSYRGRSREKLFF. In DNA, the CDR3 is TGTGCCAGCAGCTACAGGGGGCGATCTCGGGAAAAACTGTTTTTT.

V and J are TRBV15 and TRBJ2-2, with 7 bases fitting TRBD2. CDR3 length equals 14 residues. Per the germline V gene, CDR1 is LNHNV and CDR2 is YYDKDF (reference sequence). Trimming took 5 bases from V and 6 from J; bases not matched to a gene: 6. CDR3 in amino acids: CATSLGLEAGELFF. CDR3 nucleotide sequence: TGTGCCACCAGCCTCGGACTAGAGGCCGGGGAGCTGTTTTTT.

The V call is TRBV20-1, the J call TRBJ2-7, with no clear D. V was shortened by 3 bases and J by 0 bases, with 9 bases between the two germline ends. Germline V gives CDR1 DFQATT, CDR2 SNEGSKA (reference sequence). This CDR3 spans 13 amino acids. CDR3 coding DNA: TGCAGTGCTAGTCGATCAGACTCCTACGAGCAGTACTTC. It encodes CSASRSDSYEQYF.

CDR3 coding DNA: TGTGCCAGCAGCTTGAAATTACTAGCGGGGGACACAGATACGCAGTATTTT. It codes for CASSLKLLAGDTDTQYF. The gene calls are TRBV5-6 and TRBJ2-3; 11 bases fit TRBD2. V lost 1 base, J lost 2 bases, and 6 bases stayed unmatched. The CDR3 sequence is 17 residues long. Germline V gene sequence: CDR1 SGHDT, CDR2 YYEEEE.

The CDR3 region is CAISESLGTSGSLDTQYF. The CDR3 nucleotides read TGTGCCATCAGTGAGTCTCTTGGGACTAGCGGGAGTTTAGATACGCAGTATTTT. V is TRBV10-3 and J is TRBJ2-3; the match to TRBD2 covers 14 bases. The germline gives CDR1 ENHRY, CDR2 SYGVKD. V was clipped by 0 bases and J by 5 bases; unmatched bases: 7. The CDR3 is 18 amino acids.

The J gene is TRBJ2-5, the V gene TRBV7-9, with D possibly matching TRBD2 (6 bases). V gave up 5 bases and J gave up 5 bases, with 15 bases separating them. The CDR3 covers 14 residues. Germline values: CDR1 SEHNR, CDR2 FQNEAQ (reference sequence). CDR3 sequence reads: CASSPGVVYETQYF. Written as DNA, the CDR3 is TGTGCCAGCAGCCCGGGGGTAGTCTACGAGACCCAGTACTTC.

There are a few counts of this clone. The V gene is TRBV29-1, the J gene TRBJ1-1, with 9 bases fitting TRBD1. J lost 10 bases, V lost 5 bases, and 11 bases had no gene match. Germline V gene data show CDR1 as SQVTM and CDR2 as ANQGSEA. The CDR3 consists of 13 residues. CDR3 in amino acids: CSVSTGGFLGAFF. CDR3 DNA: TGCAGCGTTTCGACAGGGGGATTCCTCGGAGCTTTCTTT.

The J gene is TRBJ1-5, the V gene TRBV5-4; 7 bases are a match to TRBD1. Germline CDR1 reads SGHNT; CDR2 reads YYREEE (reference sequence). Unmatched junction bases numbered 6, after V lost 2 bases and J lost 4 bases. This CDR3 comprises 15 residues. The CDR3 sequence: CASSFGTAMNQPQHF. The CDR3 DNA is TGTGCCAGCAGCTTCGGGACAGCAATGAATCAGCCCCAGCATTTT. Looking up the rest from reference TRBV5-4 and TRBJ1-5 gives the full variable domain: ETGVTQSPTHLIKTRGQQVTLRCSSQSGHNTVSWYQQALGQGPQFIFQYYREEENGRGNFPPRFSGLQFPNYSSELNVNALELDDSALYLCASSFGTAMNQPQHFGDGTRLSIL.

This chain connects TRBV5-1 to TRBJ2-1; 9 nucleotides agree with TRBD2. In germline, CDR1 is SGHRS, CDR2 YFSETQ. With V trimmed by 0 bases and J by 4 bases, 5 bases remained unmatched. The CDR3 runs to 16 residues. In DNA, the CDR3 is TGCGCCAGCAGCTTGGTAGGTAGCGGGGGTTACAATGAGCAGTTCTTC. Its protein is CASSLVGSGGYNEQFF.

This clone was seen a handful of times. V gene TRBV6-6 combines with J gene TRBJ1-6, with 12 nucleotides matching TRBD1. Germline V gene sequence: CDR1 MNHNY, CDR2 SVGAGI (reference sequence). The CDR3 totals 16 residues. V lost 5 bases, J lost 7 bases, and 6 bases stayed unmatched. CDR3 coding DNA: TGTGCCAGCAGTCAAGGGACAGGGGGCGGAAATTCACCCCTCCACTTT. As protein: CASSQGTGGGNSPLHF.

The genes are TRBV24-1 and TRBJ2-1; TRBD1 agrees at 9 bases. Germline V gene sequence: CDR1 KGHDR, CDR2 SFDVKD. V lost 4 bases, J lost 10 bases, and 10 bases stayed unmatched. This CDR3 contains 15 residues. The CDR3 here is CATSDTGQGIWEQFF. For the CDR3, the DNA is TGTGCCACCAGTGACACGGGACAGGGTATTTGGGAGCAGTTCTTC.

The V gene is TRBV18, the J gene TRBJ1-1; D is ambiguous. Germline V gene data show CDR1 as KGHSH and CDR2 as LQKENI. Trimming cost V 0 bases and J 1 base, with 9 bases left between them. This CDR3 has 15 amino acids. CDR3 coding DNA: TGTGCCAGCTCACCACCCCAGGCGCCGAACACTGAAGCTTTCTTT. Its protein product is CASSPPQAPNTEAFF.